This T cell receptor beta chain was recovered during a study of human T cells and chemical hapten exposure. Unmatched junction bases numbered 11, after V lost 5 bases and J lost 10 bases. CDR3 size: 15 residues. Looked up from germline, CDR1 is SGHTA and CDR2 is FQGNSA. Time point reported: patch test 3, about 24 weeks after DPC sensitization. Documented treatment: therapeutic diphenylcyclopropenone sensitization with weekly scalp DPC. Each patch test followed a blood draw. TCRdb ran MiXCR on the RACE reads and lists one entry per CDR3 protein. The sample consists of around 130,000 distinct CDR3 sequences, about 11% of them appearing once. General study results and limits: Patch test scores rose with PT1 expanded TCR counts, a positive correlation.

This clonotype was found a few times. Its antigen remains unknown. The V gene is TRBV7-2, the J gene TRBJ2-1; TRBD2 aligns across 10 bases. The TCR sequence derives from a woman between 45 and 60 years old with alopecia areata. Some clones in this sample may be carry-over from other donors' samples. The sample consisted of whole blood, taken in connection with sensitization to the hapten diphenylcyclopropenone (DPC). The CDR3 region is CASSLLAGVPREQFF. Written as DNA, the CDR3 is TGTGCCAGCAGCCTTCTAGCGGGAGTTCCCAGGGAGCAGTTCTTC.